This note documents a single T cell receptor beta chain sequence. Germline V gene data show CDR1 as GTSNPN and CDR2 as SVGIG (reference sequence). J gave up 4 bases and V 6 bases, and 7 bases lay outside the gene matches. The CDR3 runs 14 residues. These data come from a study of shared clonotypes between healthy human individuals. Every donor was a Caucasian adult from Nashville, Tennessee. Researchers sequenced unsorted PBMC DNA using ten immunoSEQ deep assay plates. The protocol was immunoSEQ multiplex PCR, while the TCRdb copy is restricted to in-frame clones and leaves out a portion. The sample has fewer than 600,000 clones, 70% to 80% seen once.

Input material: PBMCs. The V and J genes are TRBV30 and TRBJ2-3, with 10 bases matching TRBD2. This sequence originates from a woman between 40 and 55 years old in good health. Some clones in this sample may be carry-over from other donors' samples. The CDR3: CACQTSGNSDTQYF. The CDR3 nucleotides are TGTGCCTGTCAAACTAGCGGGAACTCAGATACGCAGTATTTT.